A single sample gave rise to the 28 T cell receptor beta chains below, sequenced in a study of beta chain features in type 1 diabetes. Of the isolated RNA, all was reverse transcribed, and so the sequenced material was expressed TCRB transcripts. Generated by immunoSEQ multiplex PCR, the TCRdb table keeps only in-frame clones and is missing some. The sample lists approximately 330,000 clones; approximately 10% were seen once. The sequenced sample was naive CD4+ T cells from blood. The receptor source for this set is a woman under 40 in good health.

The chain recombines TRBV10-3 with TRBJ2-3; 7 bases map to TRBD2. The germline V gene encodes CDR1 ENHRY and CDR2 SYGVKD. The CDR3 loop spans 12 amino acids. V shed 5 bases, J shed 5 bases, and the junction held 1 base outside the gene matches. Here the CDR3 reads CAISQREDTQYF. CDR3 DNA sequence: TGTGCCATCAGTCAGCGGGAAGATACGCAGTATTTT.

V and J are TRBV11-2 and TRBJ1-4; 7 bases map to TRBD1. Germline V gene data show CDR1 as SGHAT and CDR2 as FQNNGV. There are 15 residues in the CDR3. V lost 5 bases to trimming and J lost 8 bases; unmatched junction nucleotides: 11. The CDR3 sequence is CASSTQGQSGEKLFF. The CDR3 nucleotides read TGTGCCAGCAGCACACAGGGGCAGTCTGGGGAAAAACTGTTTTTT.

The V gene is TRBV6-6, the J gene TRBJ2-2; 7 bases line up with TRBD2. CDR1 is MNHNY and CDR2 is SVGAGI in the germline V gene (reference sequence). J lost 0 bases, V lost 0 bases, and 1 base had no gene match. The CDR3 extends over 16 amino acids. The CDR3 loop reads CASSYSGRANTGELFF. CDR3 sequence (DNA): TGTGCCAGCAGTTACTCAGGGAGGGCGAACACCGGGGAGCTGTTTTTT.

This clone was recorded a few times. The chain recombines TRBV19 with TRBJ1-5; D is perhaps TRBD1 (5 bases). The CDR3 is 15 amino acids. Germline-derived CDR1 and CDR2 are LNHDA and SQIVND (reference sequence). V was shortened by 6 bases and J by 1 base, with 13 bases between the two germline ends. The CDR3 is CASRTQGPSNQPQHF. CDR3 DNA sequence: TGTGCCAGTAGAACTCAGGGTCCAAGCAATCAGCCCCAGCATTTT.

The chain recombines TRBV2 with TRBJ2-3; 9 nucleotides align to TRBD1. V lost 2 bases, J lost 2 bases, and 5 bases stayed unmatched. CDR1 and CDR2 (germline): SNHLY, FYNNEI. This CDR3 is 16 amino acids long. The CDR3 bases are TGTGCCAGCAGTGAAAGGGACAGGGCCACCACAGATACGCAGTATTTT. It yields the protein CASSERDRATTDTQYF. Full variable domain (missing parts from reference TRBV2 and TRBJ2-3): EPEVTQTPSHQVTQMGQEVILRCVPISNHLYFYWYRQILGQKVEFLVSFYNNEISEKSEIFDDQFSVERPDGSNFTLKIRSTKLEDSAMYFCASSERDRATTDTQYFGPGTRLTVL.

This sequence joins TRBV30 and TRBJ2-7, with D maybe TRBD2 (6 bases). V lost 1 base and J lost 12, with 13 bases in between. Looked up from germline, CDR1 is GTSNPN and CDR2 is SVGIG (reference sequence). This CDR3 contains 11 residues. DNA for the CDR3: TGTGCCTGGAGTGCCCCGGGGAGGACGTACTTC. Translating gives CAWSAPGRTYF. Supplemented by reference TRBV30 and TRBJ2-7, the full variable domain reads SQTIHQWPATLVQPVGSPLSLECTVEGTSNPNLYWYRQAAGRGLQLLFYSVGIGQISSEVPQNLSASRPQDRQFILSSKKLLLSDSGFYLCAWSAPGRTYFGPGTRLTVT.

The chain carries TRBV30 and TRBJ2-1; 11 bases are a match to TRBD2. Trimming removed 7 bases from V and 5 bases from J; junction bases left unmatched: 10. This CDR3 is built from 15 residues. Germline V lookup: CDR1 GTSNPN, CDR2 SVGIG (reference sequence). The CDR3 bases are TGTGCCTTCAAAATAGCGGGAGGGCGGGACAATGAGCAGTTCTTC. This gives the protein CAFKIAGGRDNEQFF.

This clone has ten or more counts. The V call is TRBV4-3, the J call TRBJ2-5; D ambiguous. Looked up from germline, CDR1 is LGHNA and CDR2 is YSLEER. V lost 9 bases and J lost 4, with 3 bases in between. The CDR3 totals 9 residues. CDR3 loop: CASRETQYF. The CDR3 DNA is TGCGCCAGTCGAGAGACCCAGTACTTC.

This clone was observed a few times. The chain couples TRBV21-1 to TRBJ2-3; TRBD2 is taken as the D call from the table, unchecked against the DNA. TRBV21-1 is flagged as a pseudogene. This CDR3 is built from 12 residues. The CDR3 spells CASTGEPDTQYF. As DNA, the CDR3 is TGTGCCAGCACCGGGGAGCCAGATACGCAGTATTTT.

V and J are TRBV9 and TRBJ1-1, with D hard to call. The CDR3 totals 13 residues. The V gene's germline CDR1 is SGDLS and CDR2 YYNGEE. Trimming stripped 8 bases from V and 1 base from J, with 12 bases between. CDR3 sequence reads: CASRRSENTEAFF. The CDR3 nucleotides are TGTGCCAGTCGCCGGTCCGAGAACACTGAAGCTTTCTTT.

A few counts support this clone. The DNA for the CDR3 is TGCAGCGGACGGGAGTCCCTATGGTACCAAGAGACCCAGTACTTC. Translated, it gives CSGRESLWYQETQYF. This chain joins TRBV29-1 and TRBJ2-5; D might be TRBD2 (6 bases). Trimming took off 7 bases at V and 0 bases at J, with 18 bases between the two ends. The CDR3 runs to 15 residues. Looked up from germline, CDR1 is SQVTM and CDR2 is ANQGSEA.

The chain employs TRBV30 and TRBJ1-2; 7 bases agree with TRBD1. CDR1 and CDR2 from the germline V gene are GTSNPN and SVGIG (reference sequence). Trimming at V came to 5 bases and at J to 4 bases, leaving 7 bases not matched to a gene. This CDR3 comprises 13 residues. CDR3 sequence: CAWGTELGYGYTF. The CDR3 coding sequence is TGTGCCTGGGGGACAGAGCTTGGCTATGGCTACACCTTC.

This clone was observed a handful of times. The chain recombines TRBV30 with TRBJ2-7, with D possibly being TRBD2 (6 bases). The CDR3 length is 13 residues. Germline V gene sequence: CDR1 GTSNPN, CDR2 SVGIG (reference sequence). Trimming pared 3 bases from V and 0 bases from J, leaving 9 bases between. In nucleotides, the CDR3 is TGTGCCTGGAGGCGGGATAGCTCCTACGAGCAGTACTTC. This gives the protein CAWRRDSSYEQYF.

The chain joins TRBV18 to TRBJ2-5, with 7 bases aligning to TRBD1. This CDR3 is 13 amino acids long. With V trimmed by 5 bases and J by 4 bases, 4 bases remained unmatched. The germline V gene has CDR1 KGHSH and CDR2 LQKENI. This CDR3 reads CASSNRGRETQYF. The DNA for the CDR3 is TGTGCCAGCTCAAACAGGGGACGAGAGACCCAGTACTTC.

This clone appeared a few times. This chain connects TRBV5-6 to TRBJ2-7, with 7 bases aligning to TRBD1. This CDR3 has 14 residues. From germline, CDR1 is SGHDT and CDR2 YYEEEE. J gave up 3 bases and V 7 bases, and 10 bases lay outside the gene matches. The CDR3 nucleotides are TGTGCCAGCTCCCAGGACAGGACCTTCTACGAGCAGTACTTC. Translated: CASSQDRTFYEQYF. Supplemented by reference TRBV5-6 and TRBJ2-7, the full variable domain reads DAGVTQSPTHLIKTRGQQVTLRCSPKSGHDTVSWYQQALGQGPQFIFQYYEEEERQRGNFPDRFSGHQFPNYSSELNVNALLLGDSALYLCASSQDRTFYEQYFGPGTRLTVT.

V is TRBV30 and J is TRBJ1-1; D uncertain. V was cut by 0 bases and J by 5 bases, with 13 bases left in between. Germline lookup yields CDR1 GTSNPN and CDR2 SVGIG (reference sequence). The CDR3 is 14 residues long. CDR3 in amino acids: CAWSVLTGWTEAFF. CDR3 coding DNA: TGTGCCTGGAGTGTCCTAACCGGTTGGACTGAAGCTTTCTTT.

This clone was seen more than once but under ten times. V gene TRBV9 combines with J gene TRBJ2-3; 7 bases line up with TRBD2. Germline CDR1 is SGDLS and CDR2 is YYNGEE. The CDR3 contains 15 residues. J lost 2 bases, V lost 0 bases, and 3 bases had no gene match. CDR3 protein: CASSVGGRATDTQYF. The CDR3 bases are TGTGCCAGCAGCGTAGGTGGGAGGGCCACAGATACGCAGTATTTT.

This clone was picked up a small number of times. This rearrangement joins TRBV14 to TRBJ2-2; D is possibly TRBD1 (6 bases). This CDR3 comprises 15 residues. Trimming pared 4 bases from V and 1 base from J, leaving 10 bases between. Germline assignment: CDR1 SGHDN and CDR2 FVKESK. This chain's CDR3 is CASSPRGRNTGELFF. In nucleotides, the CDR3 is TGTGCCAGCAGCCCGAGGGGGAGGAACACCGGGGAGCTGTTTTTT.

The chain couples TRBV28 to TRBJ2-1, with 10 bases matching TRBD2. Trimming removed 5 bases from V and 9 bases from J; junction bases left unmatched: 10. Germline CDR1 MDHEN, CDR2 SYDVKM. The CDR3 is 15 residues long. The CDR3 DNA reads as TGTGCCAGCAGTCAAACTAGCGGGGTTCGTCCTGAGCAGTTCTTC. Amino acid sequence: CASSQTSGVRPEQFF.

The table lists this clone with a few counts. CDR3 DNA: TGTGCCAGCAGCCGCGACAGGAATGAGCAGTTCTTC. Translation gives CASSRDRNEQFF. The rearrangement links TRBV21-1 to TRBJ2-1; the table's D call TRBD1 went unverified against the DNA. TRBV21-1 is listed as a pseudogene. CDR3 length equals 12 residues.

The chain recombines TRBV7-2 with TRBJ2-7, with TRBD2 identical over 8 bases. The CDR3 is made up of 15 amino acids. CDR1 and CDR2 from the germline V gene are SGHTA and FQGNSA. Trimming removed 4 bases from V and 3 bases from J; junction bases left unmatched: 8. CDR3 sequence (DNA): TGTGCCAGCAGCTGGGAGCTGGCGGGAGGCTACGAGCAGTACTTC. It codes for CASSWELAGGYEQYF.

This chain uses TRBV5-1 with TRBJ2-5; possibly TRBD1 for D (5 bases). V shed 3 bases and J shed 3 bases, with 15 bases lying between them. Germline V gene lookup returns CDR1 SGHRS and CDR2 YFSETQ. The CDR3 totals 15 residues. DNA for the CDR3: TGCGCCAGCAGCTACGCAGCAGGGCTAGAAGAGACCCAGTACTTC. This encodes CASSYAAGLEETQYF. The whole variable domain, filled in from reference TRBV5-1 and TRBJ2-5, reads KAGVTQTPRYLIKTRGQQVTLSCSPISGHRSVSWYQQTPGQGLQFLFEYFSETQRNKGNFPGRFSGRQFSNSRSEMNVSTLELGDSALYLCASSYAAGLEETQYFGPGTRLLVL.

This clone was seen a few times. The CDR3 loop reads CASSPLDSLAGGVEQFF. The CDR3 DNA reads TGTGCCAGCTCACCCCTGGACAGCCTAGCGGGAGGGGTTGAGCAGTTCTTC. This chain uses TRBV18 with TRBJ2-1; the match to TRBD2 covers 12 bases. V shed 3 bases, J shed 9 bases, and the junction held 12 bases outside the gene matches. Germline loops: CDR1 KGHSH, CDR2 LQKENI. The length of the CDR3 is 17 residues.

This chain joins TRBV15 and TRBJ2-3; 9 nucleotides match TRBD1. Trimming cost V 2 bases and J 5 bases; bases outside gene matches: 11. The CDR3 totals 17 residues. Germline V gives CDR1 LNHNV, CDR2 YYDKDF (reference sequence). In nucleotides, the CDR3 is TGTGCCACCAGCAGATCTTCGGGACAGGGTATCAGAGATACGCAGTATTTT. Protein sequence: CATSRSSGQGIRDTQYF.

The chain is built from TRBV7-3 and TRBJ2-1; TRBD2 aligns across 8 bases. Germline CDR1 is SGHTA and CDR2 is FQGTGA. J was trimmed by 6 bases and V by 5 bases; bases with no gene match: 12. The CDR3 loop spans 16 amino acids. The CDR3 loop is CASSKLGTRGSNEQFF. The CDR3 DNA follows: TGTGCCAGCAGCAAATTGGGGACTAGGGGCTCCAATGAGCAGTTCTTC.

The genes are TRBV30 and TRBJ2-5; 9 positions agree with TRBD2. The CDR3 is made up of 16 amino acids. Germline lookup yields CDR1 GTSNPN and CDR2 SVGIG (reference sequence). V lost 0 bases and J lost 1; bases outside the gene matches: 6. The CDR3 sequence is CAWSVLLAGSQETQYF. For the CDR3, the DNA is TGTGCCTGGAGTGTACTACTAGCGGGCAGCCAAGAGACCCAGTACTTC. Complete variable domain (other parts from reference TRBV30 and TRBJ2-5): SQTIHQWPATLVQPVGSPLSLECTVEGTSNPNLYWYRQAAGRGLQLLFYSVGIGQISSEVPQNLSASRPQDRQFILSSKKLLLSDSGFYLCAWSVLLAGSQETQYFGPGTRLLVL.

The chain has TRBV30 and TRBJ2-2, with D tentatively TRBD1 (6 bases). V gave up 1 base and J gave up 6 bases, with 9 bases separating them. The CDR3 has 13 residues. CDR1 and CDR2 (germline): GTSNPN, SVGIG (reference sequence). This chain's CDR3 is CAWSEGDPGELFF. The CDR3 DNA follows: TGTGCCTGGAGTGAGGGGGATCCCGGGGAGCTGTTTTTT.

A few counts support this clone. The CDR3 here is CASSEGTGESQPQHF. DNA for the CDR3: TGTGCCAGCAGTGAAGGGACAGGGGAGAGTCAGCCCCAGCATTTT. The chain is built from TRBV2 and TRBJ1-5; 9 bases fit TRBD1. CDR3 size: 15 residues. Losses at the gene ends were 1 base for V and 6 bases for J; bases not matched to a gene: 4. Germline CDR1 SNHLY, CDR2 FYNNEI.